This passage covers 24 T cell receptor beta chains from one sample sequenced in a study of CD8 T cells in Susac syndrome. The RNA input was about 0.5 to 1 ug, and it was reverse transcribed with random hexamers. TCRdb called the immunoSEQ multiplex PCR reads again in MiXCR, with one record for every CDR3 protein. The data show 160,000 or so distinct CDR3 sequences, with approximately 96% seen just once and 0.15% to 0.2% held by the top ten. Sequenced: CD8+ T cells from PBMCs. The receptors shown here come from a human donor with multiple sclerosis.

For the CDR3, the DNA is TGTGCCAGCAGTTCGACTAGGTCGGGAACCGGGGAGCTGTTTTTT. It specifies CASSSTRSGTGELFF. The rearrangement links TRBV7-9 to TRBJ2-2; TRBD2 might be the D (6 bases). The CDR3 consists of 15 residues. The V end was cut by 6 bases, the J end by 5 bases, with 16 bases between. The V gene's germline CDR1 is SEHNR and CDR2 FQNEAQ (reference sequence).

The chain is built from TRBV9 and TRBJ2-3, with TRBD2 matching 8 bases. Germline assignment: CDR1 SGDLS and CDR2 YYNGEE. The CDR3 runs to 15 residues. The J segment lost 2 bases and the V segment lost 0 bases, leaving 2 bases of the junction unmatched. The CDR3 sequence is CASSVVGRVTDTQYF. For the CDR3, the DNA is TGTGCCAGCAGCGTAGTCGGGAGGGTCACAGATACGCAGTATTTT.

The chain uses TRBV7-9 and TRBJ2-5, with no clear D. Trimming stripped 0 bases from V and 5 bases from J, with 10 bases between. Per germline, CDR1 SEHNR and CDR2 FQNEAQ (reference sequence). This CDR3 is built from 14 residues. The CDR3 nucleotides are TGTGCCAGCAGCTTAGCGCCTCCAAGTGAGACCCAGTACTTC. It translates to CASSLAPPSETQYF.

The V gene is TRBV7-9, the J gene TRBJ1-1; D gene uncertain. V lost 5 bases and J lost 2, with 15 bases in between. The CDR3 is 15 amino acids. Germline V CDR1 and CDR2: SEHNR, FQNEAQ (reference sequence). In DNA, the CDR3 is TGTGCCAGCAGCGCGGGTTTAGGACCTAACACTGAAGCTTTCTTT. This codes for CASSAGLGPNTEAFF.

The chain has TRBV7-9 and TRBJ1-1, with a weak D call TRBD1 (6 bases). Germline CDR1 and CDR2: SEHNR and FQNEAQ (reference sequence). Trimming removed 3 bases from V and 3 bases from J, with 8 bases in between. CDR3 size: 13 residues. This CDR3 reads CASSFPGDTEAFF. CDR3 DNA sequence: TGTGCCAGCAGCTTCCCAGGGGACACTGAAGCTTTCTTT.

The rearrangement links TRBV7-9 to TRBJ2-3; 8 positions match TRBD2. V lost 4 bases, J lost 4 bases, and 7 bases stayed unmatched. Germline V gives CDR1 SEHNR, CDR2 FQNEAQ (reference sequence). The CDR3 length is 15 residues. CDR3 residues: CASSYSSREADTQYF. Here the CDR3 DNA reads TGTGCCAGCAGCTATAGTTCGCGGGAGGCAGATACGCAGTATTTT.

The V call is TRBV23-1, the J call TRBJ2-7; D is uncertain. TRBV23-1 is classed as an ORF, of uncertain function. V was pared by 4 bases and J by 4 bases, with 17 bases between. The CDR3 extends over 15 amino acids. The CDR3: CASSPSGSGRYEQYF. The CDR3, as DNA: TGCGCCAGCAGTCCTTCAGGCTCAGGAAGGTACGAGCAGTACTTC.

This chain uses TRBV9 with TRBJ2-3; D remains ambiguous. CDR3 length: 13 residues. Germline V gives CDR1 SGDLS, CDR2 YYNGEE. Trimming took off 0 bases at V and 2 bases at J, with 4 bases between the two ends. The CDR3 spells CASSVDHTDTQYF. CDR3 DNA: TGTGCCAGCAGCGTAGACCACACAGATACGCAGTATTTT.

The chain combines TRBV5-4 with TRBJ1-2, with 9 positions matching TRBD1. Germline-derived CDR1 and CDR2 are SGHNT and YYREEE (reference sequence). V lost 2 bases to trimming and J lost 6 bases; unmatched junction nucleotides: 5. The length of the CDR3 is 14 residues. This CDR3 is CASSFTGGADGYTF. The CDR3, as DNA: TGTGCCAGCAGCTTCACAGGGGGCGCGGATGGCTACACCTTC.

This chain connects TRBV5-6 to TRBJ1-2; D gene unclear. Trimming removed 5 bases at V and 4 bases at J, with 3 bases between. This CDR3 comprises 10 residues. Germline lookup yields CDR1 SGHDT and CDR2 YYEEEE. CDR3 region: CASRPYGYTF. The CDR3 coding sequence is TGTGCCAGCAGACCCTATGGCTACACCTTC. Combining the CDR3 with reference TRBV5-6 and TRBJ1-2 gives the whole variable domain DAGVTQSPTHLIKTRGQQVTLRCSPKSGHDTVSWYQQALGQGPQFIFQYYEEEERQRGNFPDRFSGHQFPNYSSELNVNALLLGDSALYLCASRPYGYTFGSGTRLTVV.

The CDR3 coding sequence is TGCAGCGTTGGTGTCAGGGCGGATCAGCCCCAGCATTTT. Translated: CSVGVRADQPQHF. The rearrangement joins TRBV29-1 to TRBJ1-5, with a tentative D call TRBD1 (5 bases). The CDR3 runs 13 residues. Germline V gene data show CDR1 as SQVTM and CDR2 as ANQGSEA. V lost 4 bases to trimming and J lost 5 bases, with 12 bases between them. The full variable domain, completed using reference TRBV29-1 and TRBJ1-5, is SAVISQKPSRDICQRGTSLTIQCQVDSQVTMMFWYRQQPGQSLTLIATANQGSEATYESGFVIDKFPISRPNLTFSTLTVSNMSPEDSSIYLCSVGVRADQPQHFGDGTRLSIL.

The V call is TRBV5-1, the J call TRBJ2-1, with no clear D. The CDR3 is 12 residues long. The germline CDR1 and CDR2 sequences are SGHRS and YFSETQ. V was trimmed by 0 bases and J by 10 bases, leaving 8 bases between them. The CDR3 DNA sequence: TGCGCCAGCAGCTTGGCCGGGCCGGAGCAGTTCTTC. It yields the protein CASSLAGPEQFF.

This clonotype was observed a single time. This chain links TRBV10-3 with TRBJ2-7; TRBD2 agrees at 9 bases. V was pared by 0 bases and J by 6 bases, with 9 bases of the junction left unmatched. The length of the CDR3 is 16 residues. Germline V gene lookup returns CDR1 ENHRY and CDR2 SYGVKD. The CDR3 DNA sequence: TGTGCCATCAGTGAGTCAAGTAGCGGGGGCCCCAGCGAGCAGTACTTC. This codes for CAISESSSGGPSEQYF.

The chain has TRBV24-1 and TRBJ2-3; D not certain. The CDR3 has 13 residues. Germline CDR1 KGHDR, CDR2 SFDVKD. Trimming shortened V by 4 bases and J by 3 bases, and 7 bases separated the two germline ends. The CDR3 is CATSEVTTDTQYF. The CDR3 DNA sequence: TGTGCCACCAGTGAGGTAACTACAGATACGCAGTATTTT.

This clonotype occurred once. The CDR3 region is CASSLVGGAPDGYTF. CDR3 coding DNA: TGTGCCAGCAGCTTGGTGGGGGGGGCCCCGGATGGCTACACCTTC. The rearrangement joins TRBV5-6 to TRBJ1-2; TRBD1 is a possible D gene (6 bases). CDR1 is SGHDT and CDR2 is YYEEEE in the germline V gene. The CDR3 is 15 residues long. V gave up 0 bases and J gave up 6 bases, with 15 bases separating them.

This clonotype was seen a few times. The J gene is TRBJ2-7, the V gene TRBV28; 14 bases agree with TRBD2. The CDR3 is 15 amino acids. The V gene end was trimmed by 3 bases and the J gene end by 2 bases; junction bases not matched to a gene: 0. CDR1 MDHEN and CDR2 SYDVKM come from the germline V gene. CDR3 DNA sequence: TGTGCCAGCAGTTTGGGACTAGCGGGGGCCTACGAGCAGTACTTC. Protein product: CASSLGLAGAYEQYF.

The chain links TRBV28 to TRBJ1-2; D is undetermined. The CDR3 extends over 14 amino acids. Germline lookup yields CDR1 MDHEN and CDR2 SYDVKM. Trimming pared 5 bases from V and 6 bases from J, leaving 16 bases between. Here the CDR3 DNA reads TGTGCCAGCAGTGCTCCATGGACCCTTAATGGCTACACCTTC. This codes for CASSAPWTLNGYTF.

This clonotype was observed a single time. V gene TRBV12-3 or TRBV12-4 combines with J gene TRBJ1-5; TRBD1 matches 7 bases. The V gene end was trimmed by 5 bases and the J gene end by 5 bases; junction bases not matched to a gene: 9. This CDR3 is 15 amino acids long. The CDR3, as DNA: TGTGCCAGCAGTGTACAGGGGAGGAGGGATCAGCCCCAGCATTTT. Its translation: CASSVQGRRDQPQHF.

The CDR3 spells CASSPLDCEQYF. The CDR3 DNA reads TGTGCCAGCAGTCCTCTAGATTGCGAGCAGTACTTC. The chain recombines TRBV27 with TRBJ2-7; D gene ambiguous. Germline values: CDR1 MNHEY, CDR2 SMNVEV (reference sequence). There are 12 residues in the CDR3. V was trimmed by 5 bases and J by 6 bases, leaving 11 bases between them.

V and J are TRBV4-1 and TRBJ2-1, with D possibly being TRBD2 (6 bases). V lost 4 bases and J 8 bases, leaving 21 bases between the germline ends. The CDR3 runs to 16 residues. The germline V gene has CDR1 MGHRA and CDR2 YSYEKL. This chain's CDR3 is CASSPFRELRMDEQFF. The CDR3 DNA reads as TGCGCCAGCAGCCCATTCCGGGAGTTGAGGATGGATGAGCAGTTCTTC.

This clonotype was observed a single time. This chain connects TRBV11-2 to TRBJ2-1; D is ambiguous. Looked up from germline, CDR1 is SGHAT and CDR2 is FQNNGV. With 5 bases removed from V and 6 bases from J, the gap between germline ends came to 17 bases. This CDR3 comprises 15 residues. This CDR3 is CASSLTIQRVNEQFF. DNA for the CDR3: TGTGCCAGCAGCCTTACAATACAAAGAGTCAATGAGCAGTTCTTC.

V is TRBV18 and J is TRBJ2-5, with 7 bases identical to TRBD1. Germline CDR1 reads KGHSH; CDR2 reads LQKENI. V lost 5 bases to trimming and J lost 5 bases; unmatched junction nucleotides: 11. The CDR3 contains 15 residues. CDR3 residues: CASSEGTAFGETQYF. Here the CDR3 DNA reads TGTGCCAGCTCAGAGGGGACAGCCTTCGGGGAGACCCAGTACTTC.

This clonotype was seen just once. The J gene is TRBJ2-7, the V gene TRBV19; 9 positions match TRBD1. V lost 3 bases to trimming and J lost 3 bases; unmatched junction nucleotides: 3. Germline lookup yields CDR1 LNHDA and CDR2 SQIVND (reference sequence). The length of the CDR3 is 14 residues. The CDR3: CASSIADRGYEQYF. Written as DNA, the CDR3 is TGTGCCAGTAGTATTGCGGACAGGGGCTACGAGCAGTACTTC.

The V gene is TRBV30, the J gene TRBJ1-1; D gene unclear. Germline CDR1 is GTSNPN and CDR2 is SVGIG (reference sequence). The ends were cut back, 3 bases at V and 0 bases at J, with 8 bases in the middle. The CDR3 loop spans 13 amino acids. Written as DNA, the CDR3 is TGTGCCTGGAGGGGGTGGCTGAACACTGAAGCTTTCTTT. It specifies CAWRGWLNTEAFF.